These T cell receptor beta chains were read from a single sample in a study of blood T cell repertoires in COVID-19. TCRdb's table, derived via immunoSEQ multiplex PCR, lists solely in-frame clones and lacks some. Among some 200,000 clones, about nine tenths were seen once, and the ten largest hold roughly 2%. Input material: peripheral blood. The receptors originated from a woman aged 45-59 years with acute or convalescent COVID-19. Each CDR3 is given with its conserved first and last residue. A D gene is named only where the DNA matches it firmly. Where a row states a size, it is once, few, many or the class of an expanded clone; other rows omit it.

CASSTPGSSNQPQHF TGTGCCAGTAGTACCCCCGGGAGTTCTAATCAGCCCCAGCATTTT TRBJ1-5 NA NA TRBV19
CAWSVRLAHEQFF TGTGCCTGGAGTGTACGCCTAGCACATGAGCAGTTCTTC TRBJ2-1 NA NA TRBV30
CASSILPGQEAFF TGTGCCAGCAGCATACTTCCGGGACAAGAAGCTTTCTTT TRBJ1-1 few NA TRBV6-6
CASRPPGPDTQYF TGTGCCAGCAGACCCCCTGGGCCAGATACGCAGTATTTT TRBJ2-3 NA NA TRBV7-2
CASSSESSGANVLTF TGTGCCAGTAGTTCGGAGTCCTCTGGGGCCAACGTCCTGACTTTC TRBJ2-6 once NA TRBV19
CASSLDRGNSPLHF TGCGCCAGCAGCTTGGACAGGGGGAATTCACCCCTCCACTTT TRBJ1-6 NA TRBD1 TRBV5-1
CASSPRTRNTEAFF TGTGCCAGCAGCCCCCGGACAAGGAACACTGAAGCTTTCTTT TRBJ1-1 NA NA TRBV7-2
CASSSSGGAETQYF TGTGCCAGCAGTTCTAGCGGGGGGGCGGAGACCCAGTACTTC TRBJ2-5 NA TRBD2 TRBV5-4
CASSLVPAGFYNSPLHF TGTGCCAGCAGCTTAGTCCCGGCAGGGTTCTATAATTCACCCCTCCACTTT TRBJ1-6 NA NA TRBV11-2
CASSPPYQEAFF TGTGCCAGCTCACCACCGTATCAGGAAGCTTTCTTT TRBJ1-1 NA NA TRBV18
CATSRTTTGNNYGYTF TGTGCCACCAGCAGAACTACGACAGGCAACAACTATGGCTACACCTTC TRBJ1-2 NA NA TRBV15
CASSRDTDYEQYF TGCGCCAGCAGTCGGGACACGGACTACGAGCAGTACTTC TRBJ2-7 once NA TRBV5-1
CASSSSGTVHGYTF TGTGCCAGCAGTTCCTCCGGGACAGTTCATGGCTACACCTTC TRBJ1-2 NA TRBD1 TRBV27
CASSPQPGDEQFF TGCGCCAGCAGCCCCCAGCCCGGGGATGAGCAGTTCTTC TRBJ2-1 NA NA TRBV5-1
CASSFFIGTSGYNEQFF TGCGCCAGCAGCTTCTTTATAGGGACTAGCGGATACAATGAGCAGTTCTTC TRBJ2-1 NA TRBD2 TRBV5-1
CATSGGGAYNEQFF TGTGCCACTAGCGGCGGGGGGGCTTACAATGAGCAGTTCTTC TRBJ2-1 NA TRBD2 TRBV19
CSVRKEVYNEQFF TGCAGCGTCCGAAAGGAGGTTTACAATGAGCAGTTCTTC TRBJ2-1 once NA TRBV29-1
CASSPRQGRDEKLFF TGTGCCAGCAGCCCCAGACAGGGTAGGGATGAAAAACTGTTTTTT TRBJ1-4 NA TRBD1 TRBV7-2
CASSLRGEQYF TGTGCCAGCAGTCTTAGGGGGGAGCAGTACTTC TRBJ2-7 NA NA TRBV7-2
CASSTPGQGLWTEAFF TGTGCCAGCAGTACCCCGGGACAGGGACTTTGGACTGAAGCTTTCTTT TRBJ1-1 NA TRBD1 TRBV28
CASMPLDRGNQPQHF TGTGCCAGTATGCCATTGGACAGGGGGAATCAGCCCCAGCATTTT TRBJ1-5 NA TRBD1 TRBV19
CSASDSGISNTQYF TGCAGTGCTAGTGACAGCGGGATCTCAAATACGCAGTATTTT TRBJ2-3 NA TRBD2 TRBV20-1
CASSKGAGVTPQHF TGTGCCAGTAGCAAAGGAGCAGGGGTAACGCCCCAGCATTTT TRBJ1-5 many NA TRBV19
CASSVVPPNQPQHF TGTGCCAGCAGTGTCGTCCCCCCGAATCAGCCCCAGCATTTT TRBJ1-5 NA NA TRBV6-4
CASSFSRGQVYEQYF TGTGCCAGCAGCTTCAGCAGGGGGCAAGTCTACGAGCAGTACTTC TRBJ2-7 NA TRBD1 TRBV5-4
CSTGTSGRADTQYF TGCAGCACAGGGACTAGCGGGAGGGCAGATACGCAGTATTTT TRBJ2-3 NA TRBD2 TRBV29-1
CASSQYGGRGRRTDTQYF TGTGCCAGCAGCCAATACGGGGGCAGGGGGCGAAGGACAGATACGCAGTATTTT TRBJ2-3 NA TRBD1 TRBV3-1/TRBV3-2
CASSQDSRGLGGYTF TGTGCCAGCAGCCAAGATAGCAGGGGGTTGGGTGGCTACACCTTC TRBJ1-2 NA TRBD1 TRBV4-2
CASSLASSRGGYGYTF TGTGCCAGCAGCTTAGCGTCGTCCAGGGGTGGCTATGGCTACACCTTC TRBJ1-2 NA NA TRBV7-9
CASSFVSGGAYEQYF TGTGCCAGCAGTTTTGTGTCAGGTGGTGCCTACGAGCAGTACTTC TRBJ2-7 NA NA TRBV27
CASSLGPAGGQETQYF TGCGCCAGCAGCTTGGGCCCAGCGGGAGGTCAAGAGACCCAGTACTTC TRBJ2-5 NA TRBD2 TRBV5-1
CAISESHEGYTF TGTGCCATCAGTGAGTCTCACGAGGGCTACACCTTC TRBJ1-2 NA NA TRBV10-3
CAWRDWTRQGATDTQYF TGTGCCTGGAGGGATTGGACCAGGCAGGGGGCCACAGATACGCAGTATTTT TRBJ2-3 NA TRBD1 TRBV30
CASSQHPGTGVQETQYF TGCGCCAGCAGCCAACACCCCGGGACAGGGGTCCAAGAGACCCAGTACTTC TRBJ2-5 NA TRBD1 TRBV5-1
CASSQHRTTDTQYF TGCGCCAGCAGCCAACACAGAACCACAGATACGCAGTATTTT TRBJ2-3 once NA TRBV4-1
CASSSEALTYGYTF TGTGCCAGCAGCTCAGAGGCGCTTACCTATGGCTACACCTTC TRBJ1-2 NA NA TRBV7-9
CAISESTSGAAKNIQYF TGTGCCATCAGTGAGAGTACTAGCGGGGCAGCCAAAAACATTCAGTACTTC TRBJ2-4 NA TRBD2 TRBV10-3